The T cell receptor beta chain described here comes from a study of control samples from healthy donors and cancer patients. The repertoire was sequenced with immunoSEQ multiplex PCR; TCRdb's copy has only in-frame clones and lacks some. Found here are 45,000 to 65,000 clones, around nine tenths of them singletons; the top ten hold approximately 40%. The CDR3 spans 16 residues. Germline-derived CDR1 and CDR2 are LGHNA and YSLEER. V shed 2 bases and J shed 4 bases, with 18 bases lying between them. What was sequenced was PBMCs. This TCR came from a man aged 50 to 59 with head and neck cancer. V usage is TRBV4-3 and J usage is TRBJ2-7, with D perhaps given as TRBD1 or TRBD2 (5 bases each). Written as DNA, the CDR3 is TGCGCCAGCAGCCAACTCCTCAGGGATGGGGGTTACGAGCAGTACTTC. Amino acids: CASSQLLRDGGYEQYF.